This T cell receptor beta chain was identified in a study of response to subunit inactivated influenza vaccine (dated by TCRdb to 2017 to 2018). Concerning the study at large: The study used deep quantitative T cell receptor repertoire profiling to track responses to a trivalent subunit inactivated influenza vaccine.

Library creation used RT-PCR. The instrument was an Illumina HiSeq 2500. TCRdb cleaned the public reads at Q25 with fastp, built clones with MiXCR and kept in-frame beta chains. CDR3 protein duplicates are merged, each entry listing the most common genes and DNA. Here the sample has just under 550,000 distinct CDR3 sequences; approximately 20% occur a single time. The ten biggest clones cover 2.8% of the sample. For this chain, trimming is 7 bases at the V end and 6 bases at the J end, and the number of junction bases without a gene match is 12. CDR1 SQVTM and CDR2 ANQGSEA were looked up in the germline V gene. The CDR3, from cysteine to phenylalanine, totals 14 residues. The only DNA kept is the CDR3, 42 bases in frame from the first base. This clonotype turned up a few times. Its antigen is not yet known. Within one base of it there is no much larger clone, and no base qualities were kept. Broader findings and caveats from the paper: It was suggested by the authors that each seasonal influenza vaccination may recruit only a limited number of new T cells.

This same sample was also part of a study on T cells expressing NK-cell markers. As noted in the second study: 5'RACE template switching, by which a universal primer site and unique molecular identifiers were added, was used to make TCR beta cDNA libraries. Three sorted T-cell subsets (CD3+CD56+NKG2C+, CD3+CD56+NKG2C- and CD3+CD56-NKG2C+) from fewer than 10 donors had their TCR beta-chain repertoires profiled. Of the eight sequenced donors, seven were found to be HCMV-seropositive and one was found to be HCMV-seronegative. In several experiments an anti-gammadeltaTCR antibody was added to restrict sorting to alphabetaTCR-expressing T cells. In several donors, the dominant CD3+CD56+NKG2C+ clonotypes ranked among the top 10 CD8+ clonotypes, making up about 1.0-7.5% of CD8+ T cells. Those dominant clonotypes were again the most abundant among CD3+CD56-NKG2C+ cells in a handful of donors, at roughly 25-60.1%. Whether the expanded NKG2C-expressing T cell clones were specific for HCMV antigens was left unclear. The eight sequenced donors were randomly selected healthy volunteers, three men and five women. HCMV serostatus was determined by detecting HCMV-specific IgG in serum with a commercial ELISA kit. Peripheral blood mononuclear cells were isolated from blood by Ficoll density gradient centrifugation. Using Miltenyi isolation kits, CD4+ and CD8+ T cells were isolated from PBMC through magnetic immunoseparation. Synthesis of cDNA was primed from the TCR beta constant segment and was followed by two consecutive PCR amplification steps. The libraries were sequenced on Illumina HiSeq 2000/2500, MiSeq or NextSeq, producing 2 x 150 bp reads. Reads were demultiplexed and grouped by UMI with MIGEC, and clonotypes were assembled and quantified with MiTCR. Only TCR cDNA sequences supported by at least two reads were kept to exclude erroneous sequences. The tcR package was used for downstream repertoire analysis, and clonotypes were matched between fractions using CDR3 nucleotide sequence together with V segment. Antigen specificity was annotated against VDJdb with VDJmatch, allowing one amino acid substitution in CDR3.

This TCR derives from a man between 50 and 59 years old who received an inactivated influenza vaccine. Donor details come from another sample of the same person, matched by shared clones. The sequence is built from TRBV29-1 and TRBJ2-3, with TRBD1 matching 8 junction bases. Sequencing was performed on CD4+ T cells sorted from PBMCs, taken about 12 days after vaccination. The DNA is as follows: TGCAGCGCTCAACCCAGGGGGCGTGGGGATACGCAGTATTTT. Translated, it reads CSAQPRGRGDTQYF.